This T cell receptor (beta chain) is from a study of T cell changes during pregnancy in multiple sclerosis. Assay used: immunoSEQ multiplex PCR; TCRdb lists only in-frame clones, some missing. This sample has some 83,000 clones, with around 90% found just once. This TCR came from a female donor in good health, serving as a control in a pregnancy study. Some clones in this sample may be carry-over from other donors' samples. Sequencing used PBMCs, obtained in the first trimester of pregnancy.

CDR3 residues: CATSRLRAGDSPLHF. Written as DNA, the CDR3 is TGTGCCACCAGCAGATTAAGGGCCGGGGATTCACCCCTCCACTTT. This chain connects TRBV15 to TRBJ1-6; D is unclear. Germline assignment: CDR1 LNHNV and CDR2 YYDKDF (reference sequence). Trimming shortened V by 2 bases and J by 8 bases, and 13 bases separated the two germline ends. The CDR3 is made up of 15 amino acids.